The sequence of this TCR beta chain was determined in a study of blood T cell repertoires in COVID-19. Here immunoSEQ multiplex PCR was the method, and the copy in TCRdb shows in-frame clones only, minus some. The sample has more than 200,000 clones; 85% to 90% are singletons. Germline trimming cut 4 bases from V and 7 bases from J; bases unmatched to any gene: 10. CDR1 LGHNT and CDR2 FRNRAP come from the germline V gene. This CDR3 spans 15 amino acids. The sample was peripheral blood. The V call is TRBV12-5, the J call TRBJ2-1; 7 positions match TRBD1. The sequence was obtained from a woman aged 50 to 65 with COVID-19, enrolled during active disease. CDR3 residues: CASGSPTGLRNEQFF. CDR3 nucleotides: TGTGCTAGTGGTTCGCCGACAGGGCTTAGGAATGAGCAGTTCTTC.